These 7 T cell receptor beta chains came from one sample sequenced in a study of T cells in women clearing cervical HPV infection. Measured with immunoSEQ multiplex PCR; TCRdb has only the in-frame clones, and not every one. In total, the table holds about 8,400 clones. Specimen: blood buffy coat. These TCRs come from a woman between 18 and 70 years old with a cervical HPV16 infection that either progressed to CIN3+ or cleared (not recorded which).

Its frequency marks this clone as medium-sized (0.01 to 0.1%). The observed sequence ends 3 residues before the CDR3 terminus, with the missing tail filled in from the germline J gene. This rearrangement joins TRBV13 to TRBJ2-3; D might be TRBD2 (6 bases). The germline V and J ends were trimmed by 5 bases and 6 bases, with 12 bases remaining between them. The germline gives CDR1 PRHDT, CDR2 FYEKMQ (reference sequence). The CDR3 is made up of 13 amino acids. CDR3 region: CASSITLADTQYF. CDR3 DNA, as far as it was read: TGTGCCAGCAGCATAACCCTAGCGGATACG.

On this clone itself: The read falls 3 residues short of the CDR3 end, and the missing part is taken from the germline J gene. The chain has TRBV10-3 and TRBJ1-2; 8 nucleotides align to TRBD1. Germline CDR1 reads ENHRY; CDR2 reads SYGVKD. V trimming: 5 bases; J trimming: 4 bases; junction bases outside the gene matches: 6. The length of the CDR3 is 14 residues. The DNA read from the CDR3 is TGTGCCATCAGTTCAACGGGACAGGCCTATGGC. Translated: CAISSTGQAYG. The whole CDR3 protein is CAISSTGQAYGYTF.

A remark on this clone: The read terminates 3 residues ahead of where the CDR3 ends, so the germline J gene completes it. The gene calls are TRBV6-2 or TRBV6-3 and TRBJ2-3; D not certain. With 0 bases removed from V and 7 bases from J, the gap between germline ends came to 5 bases. In germline, CDR1 is MNHEY, CDR2 SVGEGT. CDR3 size: 12 residues. Incomplete CDR3 DNA: TGTGCCAGCAGTTACTCAATTAATACG. This sequence encodes CASSYSINT. The full CDR3 sequence reads CASSYSINTQYF.

Concerning this clone itself: The read gets to within 3 residues of the CDR3 end, and the germline J gene fills in the rest. J is TRBJ2-1 and V is TRBV14; 9 nucleotides line up with TRBD2. This CDR3 has 15 residues. V dropped 4 bases and J dropped 4; count of bases not matched to a gene: 5. Germline assignment: CDR1 SGHDN and CDR2 FVKESK. CDR3 DNA (partial): TGTGCCAGCAGCCGGCGGGGGGGCGGATACAATGAG. Translating it yields CASSRRGGGYNE. The full-length CDR3 reads as CASSRRGGGYNEQFF.

On this clone itself: The CDR3 end lies 3 residues beyond the end of the read and is filled in from the germline J gene. V and J are TRBV11-2 and TRBJ2-7; 8 nucleotides agree with TRBD2. The CDR3 length is 14 residues. V lost 1 base, J lost 2 bases, and 1 base stayed unmatched. Germline V lookup: CDR1 SGHAT, CDR2 FQNNGV. This CDR3 is CASSLGRGAYEQYF. The DNA read from the CDR3 is TGTGCCAGCAGCTTAGGGCGGGGGGCCTACGAG.

In regard to this clone: The sequence runs out 3 residues before the end of the CDR3; the remainder is reconstructed from the germline J gene. V is TRBV2 and J is TRBJ1-2, with 12 bases fitting TRBD1. Germline V gene sequence: CDR1 SNHLY, CDR2 FYNNEI. The CDR3 is made up of 15 amino acids. This CDR3 reads CASSDTGTGGWGYTF. The CDR3 DNA, read in part, is TGTGCCAGCAGTGATACCGGGACAGGGGGCTGGGGC.

Considering frequency, this clone is medium-sized. The missing CDR3 end, 3 residues past where the read stops, is filled in from the germline J gene. The chain employs TRBV2 and TRBJ2-5; D possibly corresponds to TRBD1 (6 bases). Trimming stripped 6 bases from V and 3 bases from J, with 14 bases between. Germline values: CDR1 SNHLY, CDR2 FYNNEI. This CDR3 spans 14 amino acids. This chain's CDR3 is CASREDRTKETQYF. The DNA read from the CDR3 is TGTGCCAGCAGGGAGGACAGAACCAAAGAGACC.